One sample yielded the 8 T cell receptor beta chains listed below, sequenced in a study of blood T cell repertoires in COVID-19. Only in-frame clones appear in the TCRdb table, and some are missing; sequencing was by immunoSEQ multiplex PCR. The sample has about 87,000 clones, roughly 75% seen once. Specimen: peripheral blood. These receptors all come from a woman between 50 and 59 years old with acute or convalescent COVID-19.

This clone showed up just a few times. In DNA, the CDR3 is TGTGCCAGCAGCCCCCAATCCGAAATAGCGGGGGGCAATGAGCAGTTCTTC. It specifies CASSPQSEIAGGNEQFF. The rearrangement links TRBV3-1 (or the pseudogene TRBV3-2) to TRBJ2-1; 10 bases are shared with TRBD2. Per the germline V gene, CDR1 is LGHDT and CDR2 is YNNKEL (reference sequence). The CDR3 extends over 17 amino acids. The junction had 12 bases not matched to a gene; V was cut back by 4 bases and J by 6 bases.

The genes are TRBV6-5 and TRBJ1-1; tentative D call: TRBD1 (6 bases). Per germline, CDR1 MNHEY and CDR2 SVGAGI. The CDR3 runs to 15 residues. V shed 0 bases and J shed 0 bases, with 8 bases lying between them. CDR3 DNA sequence: TGTGCCAGCAGTTACTCGAGGGGGATGAACACTGAAGCTTTCTTT. As protein: CASSYSRGMNTEAFF.

CDR3 in DNA: TGTGCCAGCAGTTTGCGACATGACTACGAGCAGTACTTC. Its protein product is CASSLRHDYEQYF. The chain carries TRBV27 and TRBJ2-7; D remains ambiguous. This CDR3 is built from 13 residues. Germline V gene data show CDR1 as MNHEY and CDR2 as SMNVEV (reference sequence). Trimming took 3 bases from V and 3 from J, leaving 9 bases between them.

The gene calls are TRBV18 and TRBJ2-7; 9 bases match TRBD1. Germline V CDR1 and CDR2: KGHSH, LQKENI. The CDR3 sequence is 16 residues long. The trim removed 4 bases at V and 1 base at J, leaving 8 bases unmatched. The CDR3 sequence: CASSRTGTGKSYEQYF. The CDR3 region has the DNA TGTGCCAGCTCACGCACCGGGACAGGGAAGTCCTACGAGCAGTACTTC.

This clone was found a few times. V and J are TRBV6-5 and TRBJ1-2; the D is unclear. Deletions cut 6 bases from V and 7 bases from J, with 12 bases between. The CDR3 loop spans 12 amino acids. CDR1 is MNHEY, CDR2 SVGAGI, per germline. The chain's CDR3 is CASRLPGGGYTF. The CDR3, as DNA: TGTGCCAGCAGATTGCCCGGCGGTGGCTACACCTTC.

This clone was recorded a few times. The chain employs TRBV3-1 (or the pseudogene TRBV3-2) and TRBJ2-6, with D uncertain. This CDR3 is built from 16 residues. The germline gives CDR1 LGHDT, CDR2 YNNKEL (reference sequence). V gave up 0 bases and J gave up 3 bases, with 9 bases separating them. CDR3 sequence: CASSQDSRSGANVLTF. The DNA for the CDR3 is TGTGCCAGCAGCCAAGATAGTAGGAGTGGGGCCAACGTCCTGACTTTC.

The chain combines TRBV4-3 with TRBJ1-2, with TRBD1 matching over 10 bases. This CDR3 contains 18 residues. Germline CDR1 is LGHNA and CDR2 is YSLEER. After removal of 1 base from V and 1 base from J, the junction contained 9 bases not matched to a gene. CDR3 sequence reads: CASSQALPGQGINYGYTF. The CDR3 DNA reads as TGCGCCAGCAGCCAAGCTCTACCGGGACAGGGGATTAACTATGGCTACACCTTC.

The chain is built from TRBV7-2 and TRBJ2-3; 13 bases match TRBD2. Germline V gene data show CDR1 as SGHTA and CDR2 as FQGNSA. The V segment lost 6 bases and the J segment 2 bases; nucleotides outside the gene matches: 5. The CDR3 runs 16 residues. The CDR3 spells CASSRTSGGNTDTQYF. CDR3 in DNA: TGTGCCAGCAGTCGGACTAGCGGGGGAAACACAGATACGCAGTATTTT.